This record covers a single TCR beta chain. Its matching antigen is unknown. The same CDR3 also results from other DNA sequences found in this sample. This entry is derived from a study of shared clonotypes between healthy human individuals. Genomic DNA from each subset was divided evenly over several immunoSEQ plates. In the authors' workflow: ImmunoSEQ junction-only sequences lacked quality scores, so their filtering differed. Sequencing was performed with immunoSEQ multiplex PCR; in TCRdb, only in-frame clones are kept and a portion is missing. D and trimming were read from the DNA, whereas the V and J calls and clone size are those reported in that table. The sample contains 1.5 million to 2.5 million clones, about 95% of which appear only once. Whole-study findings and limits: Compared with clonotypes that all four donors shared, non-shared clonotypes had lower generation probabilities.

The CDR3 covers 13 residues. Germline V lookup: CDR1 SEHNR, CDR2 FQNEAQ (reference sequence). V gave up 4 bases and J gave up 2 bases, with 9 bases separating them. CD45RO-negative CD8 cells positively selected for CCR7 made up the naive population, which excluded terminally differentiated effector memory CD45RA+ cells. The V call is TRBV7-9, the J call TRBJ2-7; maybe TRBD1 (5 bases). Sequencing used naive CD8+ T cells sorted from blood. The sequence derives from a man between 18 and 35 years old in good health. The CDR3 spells CASSSGLTYEQYF. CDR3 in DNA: TGTGCCAGCAGCTCAGGGCTAACCTACGAGCAGTACTTC. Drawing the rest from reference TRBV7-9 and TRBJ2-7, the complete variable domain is DTGVSQNPRHKITKRGQNVTFRCDPISEHNRLYWYRQTLGQGPEFLTYFQNEAQLEKSRLLSDRFSAERPKGSFSTLEIQRTEQGDSAMYLCASSSGLTYEQYFGPGTRLTVT.